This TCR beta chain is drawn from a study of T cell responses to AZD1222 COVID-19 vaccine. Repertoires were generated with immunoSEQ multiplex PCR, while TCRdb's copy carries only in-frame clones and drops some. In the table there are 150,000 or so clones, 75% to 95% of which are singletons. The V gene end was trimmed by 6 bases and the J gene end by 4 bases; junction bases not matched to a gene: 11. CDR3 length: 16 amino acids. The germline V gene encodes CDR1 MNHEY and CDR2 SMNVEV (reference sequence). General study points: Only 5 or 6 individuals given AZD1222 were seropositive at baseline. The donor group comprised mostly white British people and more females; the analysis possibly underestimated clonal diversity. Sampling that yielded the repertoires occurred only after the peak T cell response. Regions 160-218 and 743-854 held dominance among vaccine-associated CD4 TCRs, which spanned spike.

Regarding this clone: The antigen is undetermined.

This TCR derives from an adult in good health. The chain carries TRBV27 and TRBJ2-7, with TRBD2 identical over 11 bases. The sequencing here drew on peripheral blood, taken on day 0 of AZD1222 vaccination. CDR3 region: CASSRKTSGTDYEQYF. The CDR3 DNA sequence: TGTGCCAGCAGCCGTAAGACTAGCGGGACAGATTACGAGCAGTACTTC.